The present T cell receptor beta chain was sequenced within a study of HIV-infected patients and healthy controls. Study outcomes and limitations: When repertoires were size-matched, rare events in HIV-infected data became overweighted. CDR3 sharing between individuals was lower in HIV-infected patients than in healthy controls.

The CDR3 totals 15 residues. Looked up from germline, CDR1 is DFQATT and CDR2 is SNEGSKA (reference sequence). V dropped 3 bases and J dropped 0 bases, with 12 bases sitting between them. The repertoire came from unfractionated whole blood and reflected all unsorted peripheral T cells. Comment on this clonotype: What it binds is not known.

About 500 ng RNA was reverse transcribed with alpha and beta constant-region primers. Each of the alpha and beta chains got its own library through chain-specific third strand synthesis with indices. A single record per CDR3 protein comes from TCRdb applying MiXCR to the 5' RACE reads. In the table there are approximately 6,000 distinct CDR3 sequences, approximately 10% of which are singletons. The source is an adult with HIV infection. The gene calls are TRBV20-1 and TRBJ1-5; D unresolved. The sample consisted of blood, taken before antiretroviral therapy. CDR3 bases: TGCAGTGCTAGTCTGGCAGAGTATAGCAATCAGCCCCAGCATTTT. Translated: CSASLAEYSNQPQHF.